The 18 T cell receptor beta chains listed next were all sequenced from one sample in a study of cytomegalovirus exposure and HLA in healthy donors. The study ran its PCR with 60 Vbeta and 13 Jbeta primers. TCRdb keeps only in-frame clones here, not all; method: immunoSEQ multiplex PCR. Among about 85,000 clones listed, 60% to 80% were seen once. Sequencing was performed on PBMCs. The source is a boy between 10 and 17 years old in good health and CMV-seronegative.

The chain uses TRBV29-1 and TRBJ2-1; 9 positions match TRBD1. The V gene's germline CDR1 is SQVTM and CDR2 ANQGSEA. CDR3 length: 13 amino acids. The ends lost 6 bases at V and 7 bases at J; junction bases unmatched: 7. CDR3 bases: TGCAGCGTGGGACAGGGAAATTGGAATGAGCAGTTCTTC. Encoded protein: CSVGQGNWNEQFF.

The chain employs TRBV30 and TRBJ2-2; no firm D call. The CDR3 consists of 12 residues. Germline CDR1 reads GTSNPN; CDR2 reads SVGIG (reference sequence). The V end lost 4 bases, the J end lost 5 bases, and 8 bases lay between the germline ends. The CDR3: CAWNKETGELFF. As DNA, the CDR3 is TGTGCCTGGAACAAAGAAACCGGGGAGCTGTTTTTT.

The chain combines TRBV9 with TRBJ2-5; the match to TRBD2 covers 7 bases. V was pared by 0 bases and J by 4 bases, with 3 bases of the junction left unmatched. CDR1 SGDLS and CDR2 YYNGEE come from the germline V gene. This CDR3 is 14 amino acids long. CDR3 in amino acids: CASSVAGGPETQYF. Here the CDR3 DNA reads TGTGCCAGCAGCGTAGCGGGAGGCCCAGAGACCCAGTACTTC.

The CDR3 nucleotides are TGTGCCAGCAGCCCTAGTCACATTAGCGGGAGTTACTACAATGAGCAGTTCTTC. Its protein product is CASSPSHISGSYYNEQFF. V usage is TRBV5-4 and J usage is TRBJ2-1, with 9 positions matching TRBD2. CDR1 is SGHNT and CDR2 is YYREEE in the germline V gene (reference sequence). This CDR3 has 18 residues. V lost 4 bases, J lost 3 bases, and 14 bases stayed unmatched.

V is TRBV5-1 and J is TRBJ2-7; a possible D gene is TRBD1 (6 bases). V shed 1 base and J shed 2 bases, with 10 bases lying between them. Germline V lookup: CDR1 SGHRS, CDR2 YFSETQ. The CDR3 contains 14 residues. Written as DNA, the CDR3 is TGCGCCAGCAGCTTGACAGGGCACACCTACGAGCAGTACTTC. The encoded protein is CASSLTGHTYEQYF.

This chain uses TRBV5-1 with TRBJ2-1; 9 bases are shared with TRBD1. This CDR3 spans 16 amino acids. The trim removed 3 bases at V and 8 bases at J, leaving 12 bases unmatched. Germline CDR1 reads SGHRS; CDR2 reads YFSETQ. The CDR3 nucleotides read TGCGCCAGCAGCTACCGGATACAGGGGGCGCTCGATGAGCAGTTCTTC. Residues: CASSYRIQGALDEQFF.

V gene TRBV9 combines with J gene TRBJ1-1, with 7 bases identical to TRBD1. CDR3 length: 13 residues. Germline trimming cut 3 bases from V and 7 bases from J; bases unmatched to any gene: 6. The V gene's germline CDR1 is SGDLS and CDR2 YYNGEE. This CDR3 reads CASSGGQGDEAFF. CDR3 nucleotides: TGTGCCAGCAGCGGGGGCCAGGGGGATGAAGCTTTCTTT.

CDR3 nucleotide sequence: TGTGCCAGCAGTCAAGGGAGGAATCAGCCCCAGCATTTT. It encodes CASSQGRNQPQHF. The V gene is TRBV27, the J gene TRBJ1-5; D gene ambiguous. V lost 5 bases to trimming and J lost 4 bases, with 9 bases between them. This CDR3 contains 13 residues. The germline V gene has CDR1 MNHEY and CDR2 SMNVEV (reference sequence).

The J gene is TRBJ1-2, the V gene TRBV4-3, with D unresolved. Trimming left V 3 bases short and J 4 bases short, with 9 bases between. The CDR3 consists of 13 residues. CDR1 is LGHNA and CDR2 is YSLEER in the germline V gene. The CDR3 loop reads CASSQSALYGYTF. CDR3 sequence (DNA): TGCGCCAGCAGCCAGAGCGCCCTCTATGGCTACACCTTC.

The gene calls are TRBV7-9 and TRBJ1-5, with 8 bases matching TRBD1. Germline CDR1 reads SEHNR; CDR2 reads FQNEAQ (reference sequence). J lost 7 bases, V lost 2 bases, and 1 base had no gene match. The CDR3 extends over 13 amino acids. The CDR3 is CASSLTGGQPQHF. The CDR3 nucleotides are TGTGCCAGCAGCTTAACAGGGGGACAGCCCCAGCATTTT.

The CDR3: CASRRDYGYTF. The CDR3 coding sequence is TGTGCCAGCCGCCGGGACTATGGCTACACCTTC. This chain links TRBV28 with TRBJ1-2; D unresolved. CDR1 and CDR2 from the germline V gene are MDHEN and SYDVKM. This CDR3 region has 11 residues. Trimming pared 8 bases from V and 3 bases from J, leaving 7 bases between.

The chain is built from TRBV28 and TRBJ1-1, with D possibly TRBD1 on 6 matching bases. The CDR3 is 14 residues long. CDR1 MDHEN and CDR2 SYDVKM come from the germline V gene. Trimming left V 3 bases short and J 5 bases short, with 13 bases between. The CDR3 here is CASSFRGGITEAFF. CDR3 bases: TGTGCCAGCAGTTTTAGGGGGGGCATAACTGAAGCTTTCTTT.

This clone was detected only a few times. The V call is TRBV6-1, the J call TRBJ1-5; D gene uncertain. Germline V gives CDR1 MNHNS, CDR2 SASEGT. V was trimmed by 6 bases and J by 9 bases, leaving 9 bases between them. The length of the CDR3 is 11 residues. The CDR3 region has the DNA TGTGCCAGCAGGCGCGATGGGCCCCAGCATTTT. This sequence encodes CASRRDGPQHF.

The rearrangement uses TRBV13 and TRBJ2-7, with D maybe TRBD2 (5 bases). The CDR3 consists of 19 residues. CDR1 and CDR2 (germline): PRHDT, FYEKMQ (reference sequence). V was shortened by 5 bases and J by 0 bases, with 26 bases between the two germline ends. In DNA, the CDR3 is TGTGCCAGCAGCGCGTACGAGAAGGCCCGGACTCCCAGCTCCTACGAGCAGTACTTC. This encodes CASSAYEKARTPSSYEQYF.

The chain combines TRBV14 with TRBJ1-1; a weak D match, TRBD1 (5 bases). The CDR3 totals 13 residues. Per the germline V gene, CDR1 is SGHDN and CDR2 is FVKESK. V was cut by 3 bases and J by 2 bases, with 7 bases left in between. The CDR3 sequence: CASSQGGNTEAFF. DNA for the CDR3: TGTGCCAGCAGCCAGGGGGGTAACACTGAAGCTTTCTTT. The full variable domain, its missing parts supplied by reference TRBV14 and TRBJ1-1, is EAGVTQFPSHSVIEKGQTVTLRCDPISGHDNLYWYRRVMGKEIKFLLHFVKESKQDESGMPNNRFLAERTGGTYSTLKVQPAELEDSGVYFCASSQGGNTEAFFGQGTRLTVV.

The V gene is TRBV19, the J gene TRBJ2-1; tentative D call: TRBD2 (6 bases). From germline, CDR1 is LNHDA and CDR2 SQIVND (reference sequence). With 7 bases removed from V and 0 bases from J, the gap between germline ends came to 10 bases. This CDR3 comprises 14 residues. The CDR3 reads CASNQGLSYNEQFF. The CDR3 nucleotides are TGTGCCAGTAACCAGGGACTCTCCTACAATGAGCAGTTCTTC.

About this clone: The same CDR3 is also encoded by other DNA sequences in this sample. The chain employs TRBV19 and TRBJ1-1; 7 positions agree with TRBD1. CDR1 is LNHDA and CDR2 is SQIVND in the germline V gene (reference sequence). The CDR3 covers 12 residues. V lost 9 bases, J lost 4 bases, and 5 bases stayed unmatched. The CDR3 here is CASRTGGTEAFF. CDR3 nucleotide sequence: TGTGCCAGCAGGACAGGTGGCACTGAAGCTTTCTTT. The full variable domain, its missing parts supplied by reference TRBV19 and TRBJ1-1, is DGGITQSPKYLFRKEGQNVTLSCEQNLNHDAMYWYRQDPGQGLRLIYYSQIVNDFQKGDIAEGYSVSREKKESFPLTVTSAQKNPTAFYLCASRTGGTEAFFGQGTRLTVV.

This clone came up once. The chain employs TRBV6-5 and TRBJ1-3, with a possible D match to TRBD1 (6 bases). V was cut by 5 bases and J by 0 bases, with 11 bases left in between. CDR1 is MNHEY and CDR2 is SVGAGI in the germline V gene. The CDR3 covers 15 residues. The CDR3, as DNA: TGTGCCAGCAGTAGCGGGACAATCTCTGGAAACACCATATATTTT. Translating gives CASSSGTISGNTIYF.